These T cell receptor beta chains were read from a single sample in a study of cytomegalovirus exposure and HLA in healthy donors. Assay: immunoSEQ multiplex PCR; the TCRdb copy retains only in-frame clones and omits some. The sample shows about 110,000 clones, under 80% of them seen only once. The sequenced sample was PBMCs. These receptors were obtained from a woman aged 50 to 65 in good health and CMV-seropositive. Both conserved end residues are part of each CDR3. D genes are given only for firm matches. Size values are once, few and many counts, or a class for expanded clones, and some rows have none.

d_call	v_call	j_call	clone_size	cdr3_aa	cdr3_nt
TRBD2	TRBV9	TRBJ2-1	-	CASSEITGGIDEQFF	TGTGCCAGCAGCGAGATAACGGGGGGGATCGATGAGCAGTTCTTC
-	TRBV19	TRBJ2-6	-	CASSIVWGTGANGLTF	TGTGCCAGTAGTATAGTGTGGGGGACTGGGGCCAACGGCCTGACTTTC
TRBD1	TRBV9	TRBJ2-2	-	CASSSGTGSKEGELFF	TGTGCCAGCAGCTCCGGGACAGGGTCGAAGGAGGGGGAGCTGTTTTTT
-	TRBV5-1	TRBJ1-5	once	CASSLGGGPNQPQHF	TGCGCCAGCAGCTTGGGCGGGGGCCCCAATCAGCCCCAGCATTTT
-	TRBV5-1	TRBJ2-3	-	CASSSGEDTQYF	TGCGCCAGCAGCTCAGGGGAGGATACGCAGTATTTT
TRBD1	TRBV18	TRBJ2-5	-	CASSPGQAEAQYF	TGTGCCAGCTCACCCGGACAGGCTGAGGCCCAGTACTTC
-	TRBV5-1	TRBJ1-2	-	CASSSTATNYGYTF	TGCGCCAGCAGCTCGACAGCAACTAACTATGGCTACACCTTC
-	TRBV20-1	TRBJ1-1	-	CSAAGATEAFF	TGCAGTGCCGCAGGGGCTACTGAAGCTTTCTTT
TRBD2	TRBV18	TRBJ2-7	few	CASSTKVREGQSEQYF	TGTGCCAGCTCGACCAAGGTGCGGGAGGGCCAAAGCGAGCAGTACTTC
TRBD2	TRBV27	TRBJ2-1	-	CASSPNSSGIDDEQFF	TGTGCCAGCAGTCCGAATTCGAGCGGGATTGACGATGAGCAGTTCTTC
TRBD1	TRBV29-1	TRBJ2-6	-	CSVTGTGSSGANVLTF	TGCAGCGTTACAGGGACAGGGTCCTCTGGGGCCAACGTCCTGACTTTC